The TCR beta chain described here comes from a study of cytomegalovirus exposure and HLA in healthy donors. Regarding this clone: Its antigen is unknown.

Regarding the study as a whole: Follow-up analysis later connected one missense variant in DCLRE1C with trimming of TCR beta V- and J-genes. Productive status was seen about 90% or about 30% of the time for most TCR beta V segments in an earlier analysis. The authors later found most CMV-associated TCR beta chains appeared HLA-restricted.

With 60 Vbeta and 13 Jbeta primers, the PCR was carried out. Under the authors' procedure: Later analysis identified approximately 88 million unique TCR beta chains, around 10 million shared. The repertoire was sequenced with immunoSEQ multiplex PCR; TCRdb's copy has only in-frame clones and lacks some. V, J and clone size are those of that table, while D and trimming were read from the DNA. The table has about 200,000 clones, about 86% seen once. Sequencing input: PBMCs. This sequence was found in a woman aged 25 to 39 in good health and CMV-seronegative.

The CDR3 DNA reads as TGTGCCAGCAGTGAGGGGGGTTTCGGCTACACCTTC. This gives the protein CASSEGGFGYTF. The chain combines TRBV6-1 with TRBJ1-2, with D perhaps matching TRBD1 (5 bases). Germline CDR1 MNHNS, CDR2 SASEGT. Trimming removed 3 bases at V and 8 bases at J, with 10 bases between. This CDR3 contains 12 residues.